Following are 22 T cell receptor beta chains from one sample sequenced in a study of early stage breast cancer tumors. Only in-frame clones appear in the TCRdb table, and some are missing; sequencing was by immunoSEQ multiplex PCR. The sample has 70,000 or so clones; around 80% are singletons. What was sequenced was blood. The receptors come from a person in their 40s with breast cancer.

This rearrangement joins TRBV27 to TRBJ2-1, with TRBD1 as a possible D gene (5 bases). The CDR3 is made up of 13 amino acids. V was pared by 0 bases and J by 9 bases, with 9 bases between. The germline V gene encodes CDR1 MNHEY and CDR2 SMNVEV (reference sequence). CDR3 coding DNA: TGTGCCAGCAGTTTATCGACAGTACGTGAGCAGTTCTTC. Translation: CASSLSTVREQFF.

The V and J genes are TRBV5-6 and TRBJ1-2; D uncertain. CDR1 and CDR2 (germline): SGHDT, YYEEEE. Trimming pared 0 bases from V and 6 bases from J, leaving 12 bases between. The CDR3 extends over 14 amino acids. In DNA form, the CDR3 reads TGTGCCAGCAGCTTGGCCTCAGTGGCCCATGGCTACACCTTC. Translation: CASSLASVAHGYTF.

This chain links TRBV9 with TRBJ2-3; D is perhaps TRBD2 (6 bases). V lost 3 bases and J lost 2, with 13 bases in between. The CDR3 spans 15 residues. From germline, CDR1 is SGDLS and CDR2 YYNGEE. The CDR3 nucleotides read TGTGCCAGCAGCGGGAGGACTACGAACACAGATACGCAGTATTTT. This gives the protein CASSGRTTNTDTQYF.

The chain joins TRBV6-5 to TRBJ1-5; D is uncertain. Per the germline V gene, CDR1 is MNHEY and CDR2 is SVGAGI. V lost 6 bases and J lost 4, with 7 bases in between. There are 12 residues in the CDR3. The CDR3 DNA sequence: TGTGCCAGCAGCCAGAATAATCAGCCCCAGCATTTT. It codes for CASSQNNQPQHF.

This CDR3 is CASTRLAGGPGEQFF. The CDR3 DNA is TGTGCCAGCACCAGACTAGCGGGAGGGCCGGGTGAGCAGTTCTTC. The J gene is TRBJ2-1, the V gene TRBV7-8; 14 nucleotides match TRBD2. The trim removed 7 bases at V and 9 bases at J, leaving 8 bases unmatched. The CDR3 sequence is 15 residues long. CDR1 is SGHVS, CDR2 FQNEAQ, per germline. Full variable domain (missing parts from reference TRBV7-8 and TRBJ2-1): GAGVSQSPRYKVAKRGQDVALRCDPISGHVSLFWYQQALGQGPEFLTYFQNEAQLDKSGLPSDRFFAERPEGSVSTLKIQRTQQEDSAVYLCASTRLAGGPGEQFFGPGTRLTVL.

The rearrangement links TRBV4-1 to TRBJ2-3; 11 bases match TRBD2. The germline V gene encodes CDR1 MGHRA and CDR2 YSYEKL. The CDR3 has 14 residues. The trim removed 8 bases at V and 2 bases at J, leaving 3 bases unmatched. The CDR3 here is CASRSGRATDTQYF. CDR3 nucleotide sequence: TGCGCCAGCCGTAGCGGGAGGGCCACAGATACGCAGTATTTT.

This chain connects TRBV6-6 to TRBJ1-3, with D possibly being TRBD1 (5 bases). CDR1 and CDR2 (germline): MNHNY, SVGAGI (reference sequence). The CDR3 has 14 amino acids. Between the trimmed V and J ends, which lost 6 bases and 0 bases, there was a span of 9 bases. The DNA of the CDR3 is TGTGCCAGCAGCGGGACGGCCTCTGGAAACACCATATATTTT. Encoded protein: CASSGTASGNTIYF.

The chain has TRBV6-1 and TRBJ2-3; 9 bases match TRBD2. Trimming removed 2 bases from V and 6 bases from J; junction bases left unmatched: 9. CDR3 size: 16 residues. The germline V gene has CDR1 MNHNS and CDR2 SASEGT. The DNA of the CDR3 is TGTGCCAGCAGTGAATTCGGCGGGAGGGCCGGGGATACGCAGTATTTT. As protein: CASSEFGGRAGDTQYF.

V is TRBV27 and J is TRBJ2-1; 8 nucleotides agree with TRBD2. J lost 7 bases, V lost 6 bases, and 2 bases had no gene match. The CDR3 consists of 12 residues. The germline V gene has CDR1 MNHEY and CDR2 SMNVEV (reference sequence). The CDR3 sequence: CASSGGGNEQFF. For the CDR3, the DNA is TGTGCCAGCAGCGGCGGGGGGAATGAGCAGTTCTTC.

The rearrangement joins TRBV30 to TRBJ2-1, with TRBD2 as a possible D gene (6 bases). V shed 2 bases and J shed 6 bases, with 17 bases lying between them. The germline gives CDR1 GTSNPN, CDR2 SVGIG (reference sequence). This CDR3 spans 15 amino acids. The CDR3 coding sequence is TGTGCCTGGAGTACTTCGGAGGGAGGTCTCAATGAGCAGTTCTTC. Translation: CAWSTSEGGLNEQFF.

This chain links TRBV11-2 with TRBJ1-1; D remains ambiguous. Trimming took 3 bases from V and 7 from J, leaving 15 bases between them. This CDR3 spans 14 amino acids. From germline, CDR1 is SGHAT and CDR2 FQNNGV. CDR3 loop: CASSFVKVSLEAFF. The CDR3 coding sequence is TGTGCCAGCAGCTTCGTTAAGGTTTCACTTGAAGCTTTCTTT.

The J gene is TRBJ2-1, the V gene TRBV5-4; possible D gene TRBD2, 5 bases. V was shortened by 3 bases and J by 0 bases, with 13 bases between the two germline ends. The CDR3 runs to 16 residues. Per germline, CDR1 SGHNT and CDR2 YYREEE (reference sequence). CDR3 DNA: TGTGCCAGCAGCTCTGGGGAGCGAAGCTCCTACAATGAGCAGTTCTTC. It specifies CASSSGERSSYNEQFF.

Here the CDR3 reads CASSQEWRNEQYF. The CDR3 coding sequence is TGTGCCAGCAGCCAAGAATGGCGTAACGAGCAGTACTTC. V gene TRBV4-2 combines with J gene TRBJ2-5; D is uncertain. TRBJ2-7 explains the end of the DNA better; the J call may be wrong. The V gene's germline CDR1 is LGHNA and CDR2 YNFKEQ. This CDR3 spans 13 amino acids.

The V gene is TRBV7-8, the J gene TRBJ2-1, with a weak D call TRBD2 (6 bases). This CDR3 comprises 15 residues. CDR1 is SGHVS, CDR2 FQNEAQ, per germline. Trimming removed 4 bases from V and 3 bases from J, with 13 bases in between. This chain's CDR3 is CASSSLADNYNEQFF. CDR3 in DNA: TGTGCCAGCAGCTCCTTAGCGGACAACTACAATGAGCAGTTCTTC.

V gene TRBV27 combines with J gene TRBJ1-5, with 8 positions matching TRBD1. Unmatched junction bases numbered 5, after V lost 5 bases and J lost 8 bases. There are 13 residues in the CDR3. Per the germline V gene, CDR1 is MNHEY and CDR2 is SMNVEV (reference sequence). CDR3 amino acids: CASSGQGGEPQHF. CDR3 DNA: TGTGCCAGCAGTGGACAGGGTGGAGAGCCCCAGCATTTT.

This rearrangement joins TRBV18 to TRBJ1-5, with D uncertain. From germline, CDR1 is KGHSH and CDR2 LQKENI. This CDR3 is built from 14 residues. V was shortened by 5 bases and J by 5 bases, with 13 bases between the two germline ends. The CDR3 DNA reads as TGTGCCAGCTCAGCCCAGGACCGATATCAGCCCCAGCATTTT. This gives the protein CASSAQDRYQPQHF.

This clone was seen more than once but under ten times. CDR3 region: CASSWTNYGYTF. In DNA form, the CDR3 reads TGTGCCAGCAGTTGGACGAACTATGGCTACACCTTC. This chain links TRBV28 with TRBJ1-2; no reliable D call. V lost 4 bases, J lost 2 bases, and 5 bases lay in between. CDR1 is MDHEN and CDR2 is SYDVKM in the germline V gene. The CDR3 runs to 12 residues.

The gene calls are TRBV6-1 and TRBJ2-7, with 8 bases lining up with TRBD1. The length of the CDR3 is 13 residues. CDR1 is MNHNS, CDR2 SASEGT, per germline. V lost 6 bases to trimming and J lost 4 bases; unmatched junction nucleotides: 5. The DNA of the CDR3 is TGTGCCAGCAGCCAGGGGGCGGTGTACGAGCAGTACTTC. Translation gives CASSQGAVYEQYF.

The V and J genes are TRBV2 and TRBJ2-7, with unresolved D. CDR1 is SNHLY, CDR2 FYNNEI, per germline. The length of the CDR3 is 12 residues. V lost 9 bases and J lost 5, with 14 bases in between. Written as DNA, the CDR3 is TGTGCCAGTACCCCGACCGAAAACGAGCAGTACTTC. The encoded protein is CASTPTENEQYF.

The chain couples TRBV9 to TRBJ2-6; a weak D match, TRBD1 (5 bases). V was pared by 3 bases and J by 0 bases, with 16 bases between. The CDR3 runs to 18 residues. Germline loops: CDR1 SGDLS, CDR2 YYNGEE. The CDR3 bases are TGTGCCAGCAGCGCCCCAAGACAGCTGGCCTCTGGGGCCAACGTCCTGACTTTC. Protein sequence: CASSAPRQLASGANVLTF.

The V gene is TRBV9, the J gene TRBJ1-1; D possibly corresponds to TRBD1 (6 bases). V was cut by 2 bases and J by 5 bases, with 13 bases left in between. The CDR3 has 14 amino acids. CDR1 is SGDLS and CDR2 is YYNGEE in the germline V gene. DNA of the CDR3: TGTGCCAGCAGCGTCCTAGGGGGTAGAACTGAAGCTTTCTTT. Translation: CASSVLGGRTEAFF. Filled out from reference TRBV9 and TRBJ1-1, the complete variable domain reads DSGVTQTPKHLITATGQRVTLRCSPRSGDLSVYWYQQSLDQGLQFLIQYYNGEERAKGNILERFSAQQFPDLHSELNLSSLELGDSALYFCASSVLGGRTEAFFGQGTRLTVV.

The J gene is TRBJ2-5, the V gene TRBV11-2; no firm D call. The CDR3 runs 13 residues. The germline V gene has CDR1 SGHAT and CDR2 FQNNGV. The ends were cut back, 4 bases at V and 0 bases at J, with 6 bases in the middle. Here the CDR3 reads CASSSRDQETQYF. The CDR3 nucleotides are TGTGCCAGCAGCTCCCGGGACCAAGAGACCCAGTACTTC.